This TCR beta chain comes out of a study of cytomegalovirus exposure and HLA in healthy donors. Study-wide context: Of all 400 or so donors who were genotyped, roughly 81% belonged to the Caucasian-associated ancestry cluster.

Notes on this clone: Its antigen remains unidentified.

Whole-study results and caveats: Cytomegalovirus association was assigned to about 150 TCR beta chains.

The junction had 12 bases not matched to a gene; V was cut back by 0 bases and J by 5 bases. The CDR3 has 17 amino acids. Germline lookup yields CDR1 MGHRA and CDR2 YSYEKL. PCR employed 60 Vbeta and 13 Jbeta primers. Only in-frame clones appear in the TCRdb table, and some are missing; sequencing was by immunoSEQ multiplex PCR. The table shows around 200,000 clones, with approximately 79% occurring only once. Sequencing input: PBMCs. This receptor was obtained from a man in his forties or fifties in good health and CMV-seronegative. The chain uses TRBV4-1 and TRBJ1-2, with 7 bases that match TRBD1. As DNA, the CDR3 is TGCGCCAGCAGCCAAGACGACGGCGGGACAGCGTTTTATGGCTACACCTTC. It encodes CASSQDDGGTAFYGYTF.